This record concerns one T cell receptor (beta chain) sequence. The sample originates from a study of blood T cell repertoires in COVID-19. CDR1 and CDR2 from the germline V gene are SGDLS and YYNGEE. This CDR3 contains 17 residues. J lost 2 bases, V lost 0 bases, and 7 bases had no gene match. Original processing notes: Using reference gene primer amplification, nucleated cell counts were estimated. The repertoire was sequenced with immunoSEQ multiplex PCR; TCRdb's copy has only in-frame clones and lacks some. Clone size and the V and J calls come from that table; the DNA yielded D and trimming. The sample consists of under 95,000 clones, around nine tenths of them appearing once.

This receptor was identified in a man in his sixties with acute or convalescent COVID-19. Material: peripheral blood. V usage is TRBV9 and J usage is TRBJ1-4, with 7 bases aligning to TRBD1. CDR3 in DNA: TGTGCCAGCAGCGTAGGGGGGACAGTAGGGACTAATGAAAAACTGTTTTTT. Translation gives CASSVGGTVGTNEKLFF.